The 2 T cell receptor beta chains reported below all come from one sample, sequenced in a study of shared clonotypes between healthy human individuals. The assay was immunoSEQ multiplex PCR, and TCRdb's table has in-frame clones only and misses some. The table has around 320,000 clones, around 90% seen once. Sequenced material: memory CD8+ T cells sorted from blood. Stated subset: CD45RO+ cells pooled with CCR7-negative TemRA cells. The origin of the receptors is a man younger than 35 in good health.

CDR3 sequence: CSVRDSTYEQYF. The CDR3 region has the DNA TGCAGCGTCCGGGACTCAACCTACGAGCAGTACTTC. The rearrangement joins TRBV29-1 to TRBJ2-7; tentatively, D is TRBD2 (6 bases). Germline CDR1 SQVTM, CDR2 ANQGSEA. V was cut by 6 bases and J by 2 bases, with 11 bases left in between. This CDR3 has 12 amino acids.

The rearrangement joins TRBV4-1 to TRBJ2-1, with 8 bases lining up with TRBD2. V dropped 5 bases and J dropped 1; count of bases not matched to a gene: 7. CDR1 MGHRA and CDR2 YSYEKL come from the germline V gene. There are 16 residues in the CDR3. This chain's CDR3 is CASSNERGTSYNEQFF. CDR3 in DNA: TGCGCCAGCAGCAATGAGCGGGGGACATCCTACAATGAGCAGTTCTTC.